These T cell receptor beta chains were read from a single sample in a study of blood T cell repertoires in COVID-19. The protocol was immunoSEQ multiplex PCR, while the TCRdb copy is restricted to in-frame clones and leaves out a portion. The sample lists some 260,000 clones, 65% to 80% occurring once. The source material was peripheral blood. Source of these receptors: a woman aged 35 to 49 with active or convalescent COVID-19. Each CDR3 is given with its conserved first and last residue. D genes are given only for firm matches. Where a row states a size, it is once, few, many or the class of an expanded clone; other rows omit it.

TRBV5-1	-	-	TRBJ2-5	TGCGCCAGCAGCTTAACATGGGAGACCCAGTACTTC	CASSLTWETQYF
TRBV23-1	-	-	TRBJ2-1	TGCGCCAGCAGTCAGTCCGGGCGGGGTTTCTACAATGAGCAGTTCTTC	CASSQSGRGFYNEQFF
TRBV6-5	-	-	TRBJ1-5	TGTGCCAGCAGTTCGGGGTATAGCAATCAGCCCCAGCATTTT	CASSSGYSNQPQHF
TRBV4-1	-	-	TRBJ1-3	TGCGCCAGCAGCCAACTACCGACAGGTCGGTCTGGAAACACCATATATTTT	CASSQLPTGRSGNTIYF
TRBV30	-	TRBD1	TRBJ2-5	TGTGCCTGGAGTGGACAGGGGTATACAGAGACCCAGTACTTC	CAWSGQGYTETQYF
TRBV10-1	few	-	TRBJ1-5	TGCGCCAGCAGTGACCAGGGTCGTGGGCCCCAGCATTTT	CASSDQGRGPQHF
TRBV3-1/TRBV3-2	few	TRBD2	TRBJ2-1	TGTGCCAGCAGAGATACGAGACTAGCGGGGGGCCAATACAATGAGCAGTTCTTC	CASRDTRLAGGQYNEQFF
TRBV9	-	TRBD1	TRBJ1-2	TGTGCCAGCAGCGTAGTACCAGGGGGCGACTATGGCTACACCTTC	CASSVVPGGDYGYTF
TRBV18	-	-	TRBJ2-2	TGTGCCAGCTCACCAGGGCCGAACACCGGGGAGCTGTTTTTT	CASSPGPNTGELFF
TRBV20-1	few	TRBD2	TRBJ2-7	TGCAGTGCTAGTCCCACTAGCGGGGGGAACGAGCAGTACTTC	CSASPTSGGNEQYF
TRBV28	-	-	TRBJ1-5	TGTGCCAGCAGTTTAACGGGCAATCAGCCCCAGCATTTT	CASSLTGNQPQHF
TRBV5-5	-	-	TRBJ1-2	TGTGCCAGCAGCTTGCCCGGACAGAACTATGGCTACACCTTC	CASSLPGQNYGYTF
TRBV3-1/TRBV3-2	once	-	TRBJ1-1	TGTGCCAGCAGCCTGGGGGCGGGGGCCAGCACTGAAGCTTTCTTT	CASSLGAGASTEAFF
TRBV4-1	-	TRBD1	TRBJ1-2	TGCGCCAGCAGCCACCCTACTCCGGGACAGGGACTCTATGGCTACACCTTC	CASSHPTPGQGLYGYTF
TRBV19	-	TRBD2	TRBJ2-3	TGTGCCAGTGCGGGACTAGCAGAACCTAGCACAGATACGCAGTATTTT	CASAGLAEPSTDTQYF
TRBV19	-	-	TRBJ1-1	TGTGCCTCCCTCTCGAGAGTGAACACTGAAGCTTTCTTT	CASLSRVNTEAFF
TRBV15	few	TRBD2	TRBJ2-5	TGTGCCACCAGCAGCGGGACTAGCGGGGGGAAAGAGACCCAGTACTTC	CATSSGTSGGKETQYF
TRBV7-9	once	-	TRBJ1-2	TGTGCCAGCAGCTTAGTAACAGAAATCAACTATGGCTACACCTTC	CASSLVTEINYGYTF
TRBV5-1	-	-	TRBJ1-2	TGCGCCAGCAGCTTGGCCGGGACAAACTATGGCTACACCTTC	CASSLAGTNYGYTF
TRBV7-8	-	-	TRBJ1-3	TGTGCCAGCAGCTTTGGCCAGCGCTCTGGAAACACCATATATTTT	CASSFGQRSGNTIYF
TRBV5-4	-	-	TRBJ1-6	TGTGCCAGCAGCTCCTCGACAAGGACACATTCACCCCTCCACTTT	CASSSSTRTHSPLHF
TRBV5-1	-	TRBD1	TRBJ2-6	TGCGCCAGCAGCCCGGCCGGACAGGGGGCCTCTGGGGCCAACGTCCTGACTTTC	CASSPAGQGASGANVLTF
TRBV19	-	TRBD1	TRBJ1-5	TGTGCCAGTAGATTCGGGACAGTTAGCAATCAGCCCCAGCATTTT	CASRFGTVSNQPQHF
TRBV30	-	-	TRBJ1-4	TGTGCCTGGAGGGGCAAGGATGCAACTAATGAAAAACTGTTTTTT	CAWRGKDATNEKLFF
TRBV27	-	TRBD1	TRBJ2-1	TGTGCCAGCAGTTTACGTCCGGACAGGGTTTACAATGAGCAGTTCTTC	CASSLRPDRVYNEQFF
TRBV4-1	-	TRBD1	TRBJ1-3	TGCGCCAGCAGTTGGGACAGGGCAAGCTCTGGAAACACCATATATTTT	CASSWDRASSGNTIYF
TRBV6-5	-	TRBD1	TRBJ1-1	TGTGCCAGCAGGGAGGGACAGGGATTAGCTTTCTTT	CASREGQGLAFF
TRBV15	-	TRBD2	TRBJ2-5	TGTGCCACCAGCAGAGATACCCTAGGCGGGGGGACCCAGTACTTC	CATSRDTLGGGTQYF
TRBV6-5	-	-	TRBJ1-2	TGTGCCAGCAGTTACAGCAACTATGGCTACACCTTC	CASSYSNYGYTF
TRBV6-1	-	-	TRBJ2-4	TGTGCCAGCAGTGTAGAACGACCGGGTTGGATGGCCAAAAACATTCAGTACTTC	CASSVERPGWMAKNIQYF
TRBV19	-	-	TRBJ1-4	TGTGCCAGTAGTGCGGGGAAGGATGAAAAACTGTTTTTT	CASSAGKDEKLFF
TRBV11-2	-	TRBD1	TRBJ1-1	TGTGCCAGCAGCTTAATGGCAGGGGGCGGTGAAGCTTTCTTT	CASSLMAGGGEAFF
TRBV19	once	TRBD2	TRBJ2-2	TGTGCCAGTAGTGCCCCCCCTAGCGGGGGAGTGAACACCGGGGAGCTGTTTTTT	CASSAPPSGGVNTGELFF
TRBV6-2/TRBV6-3	few	TRBD2	TRBJ2-3	TGTGCCAGCAGTTACCCATTCATCCTGACTAGCGGGCCAAGCACAGATACGCAGTATTTT	CASSYPFILTSGPSTDTQYF
TRBV27	-	TRBD1	TRBJ1-5	TGTGCCAGCAGTCCCCGGGGGGACAGGGTAAGTCAGCCCCAGCATTTT	CASSPRGDRVSQPQHF
TRBV27	few	-	TRBJ1-6	TGTGCCAGCAGTTTATTGAGTTATAATTCACCCCTCCACTTT	CASSLLSYNSPLHF
TRBV4-1	-	TRBD1	TRBJ1-5	TGCGCCAGCAGCCAGACAGGGTACAATCAGCCCCAGCATTTT	CASSQTGYNQPQHF
TRBV6-6	-	TRBD2	TRBJ2-1	TGTGCCAGCAGTTACTCAGGGCGGGGGGTTTACAATGAGCAGTTCTTC	CASSYSGRGVYNEQFF
TRBV18	-	-	TRBJ2-1	TGTGCCAGCTCCCTTCGATGGGAGTGGGCCACATCTAATGAGCAGTTCTTC	CASSLRWEWATSNEQFF
TRBV7-9	-	TRBD2	TRBJ2-1	TGTGCCAGCAGCTCCCGGACTAGCGGGGCCTCCTACAATGAGCAGTTCTTC	CASSSRTSGASYNEQFF
TRBV7-3	-	-	TRBJ1-3	TGTGCCAGCAGCTTAAGCGGTGGAGACACCATATATTTT	CASSLSGGDTIYF
TRBV6-2/TRBV6-3	-	-	TRBJ1-5	TGTGCCAGCAGTTCCGCGGGGATCACCTTCAATCAGCCCCAGCATTTT	CASSSAGITFNQPQHF
TRBV30	-	-	TRBJ1-2	TGTGCCTGGAGCAAGGGGCCCGGGAACTATGGCTACACCTTC	CAWSKGPGNYGYTF
TRBV2	-	-	TRBJ2-3	TGTGCCAGCAGTGCAGGGGGGATTCGCACAGATACGCAGTATTTT	CASSAGGIRTDTQYF
TRBV28	-	TRBD2	TRBJ2-1	TGTGCCAGCAGCCATAGCGGGGGGGCCTACAATGAGCAGTTCTTC	CASSHSGGAYNEQFF
TRBV9	-	TRBD1	TRBJ1-6	TGTGCCAGCAGAAGGGACAGCTCCTATAATTCACCCCTCCACTTT	CASRRDSSYNSPLHF
TRBV19	-	TRBD1	TRBJ1-1	TGTGCCAGTAGTCAACCAGGGGGGAACACTGAAGCTTTCTTT	CASSQPGGNTEAFF
TRBV27	-	TRBD1	TRBJ1-4	TGTGCCAGCAGCTACAGGGGGGATGAAAAACTGTTTTTT	CASSYRGDEKLFF
TRBV5-4	-	-	TRBJ1-4	TGTGCCAGCAGCTTGGGTCGGGATAATGAAAAACTGTTTTTT	CASSLGRDNEKLFF
TRBV18	-	TRBD1	TRBJ2-1	TGTGCCAGCTCACCACGGCTGACAGGGGGCCCCTACAATGAGCAGTTCTTC	CASSPRLTGGPYNEQFF
TRBV10-3	-	TRBD1	TRBJ2-5	TGTGCCACGAGGGACAGGGGGGAGACCCAGTACTTC	CATRDRGETQYF
TRBV5-1	once	TRBD2	TRBJ2-1	TGCGCCAGCCGCCGAGCGGGGGGTAACAATGAGCAGTTCTTC	CASRRAGGNNEQFF
TRBV27	-	-	TRBJ1-2	TGTGCCAGCAGTTTTGCAGGGGCAGGTGACTATGGCTACACCTTC	CASSFAGAGDYGYTF